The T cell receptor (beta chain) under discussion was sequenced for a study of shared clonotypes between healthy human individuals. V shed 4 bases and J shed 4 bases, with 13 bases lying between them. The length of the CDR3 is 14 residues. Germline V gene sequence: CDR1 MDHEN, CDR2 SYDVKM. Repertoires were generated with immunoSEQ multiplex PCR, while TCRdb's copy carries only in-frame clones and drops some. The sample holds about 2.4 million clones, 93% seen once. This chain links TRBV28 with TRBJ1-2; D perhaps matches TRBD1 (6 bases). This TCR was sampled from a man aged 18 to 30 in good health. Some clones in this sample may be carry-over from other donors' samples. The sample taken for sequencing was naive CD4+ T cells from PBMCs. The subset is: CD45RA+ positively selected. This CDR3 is CASSYTDSPYGYTF. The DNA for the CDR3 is TGTGCCAGCAGTTACACGGACAGTCCCTATGGCTACACCTTC.